This entry lists 4 T cell receptor beta chains sequenced from one sample in a study of neurological immune-mediated disorders. Via MiXCR, TCRdb re-called the 5' RACE reads, giving one row per CDR3 protein. Counted here are tens of thousands of distinct CDR3 sequences, 10% occurring once; the ten biggest clones make up approximately 5.3%. Sample: PBMCs. The origin of the receptors is a man between 65 and 85 years old with HTLV-1-associated myelopathy (HAM/TSP).

The chain joins TRBV4-3 to TRBJ2-2, with 14 bases fitting TRBD2. Germline values: CDR1 LGHNA, CDR2 YSLEER. The CDR3 runs 17 residues. V lost 4 bases, J lost 8 bases, and 9 bases stayed unmatched. Here the CDR3 reads CASSPETSGRAGGELFF. The CDR3 DNA follows: TGCGCCAGCAGCCCCGAGACTAGCGGGAGGGCAGGAGGGGAGCTGTTTTTT.

This clonotype was seen many times. This rearrangement joins TRBV7-2 to TRBJ2-7; D is unclear. From germline, CDR1 is SGHTA and CDR2 FQGNSA. The V end was cut by 0 bases, the J end by 3 bases, with 6 bases between. The CDR3 totals 13 residues. CDR3 protein: CASSLAYSYEQYF. The CDR3 DNA reads as TGTGCCAGCAGCTTAGCCTACAGCTACGAGCAGTACTTC.

With regard to this clonotype: This is likely a read error, given that the CDR3 carries no conserved phenylalanine or tryptophan at its end. The V call is TRBV7-8, the J call TRBJ2-1, with 9 bases lining up with TRBD1. Looked up from germline, CDR1 is SGHVS and CDR2 is FQNEAQ. Germline trimming cut 5 bases from V and 7 bases from J; bases unmatched to any gene: 6. The CDR3 spans 14 residues. CDR3 sequence: CASSPRDRANEQFV. Here the CDR3 DNA reads TGTGCCAGCAGCCCACGGGACAGGGCGAATGAGCAGTTCGTC.

This clonotype is medium-sized (0.01 to 0.1%). Written as DNA, the CDR3 is TGCAGTGCTTATCCTACGCGGGAGGGACAAGAGACCCAGTACTTC. Its translation is CSAYPTREGQETQYF. The chain employs TRBV20-1 and TRBJ2-5, with 9 bases identical to TRBD2. The trim removed 5 bases at V and 2 bases at J, leaving 9 bases unmatched. The germline gives CDR1 DFQATT, CDR2 SNEGSKA (reference sequence). The CDR3 contains 15 residues.